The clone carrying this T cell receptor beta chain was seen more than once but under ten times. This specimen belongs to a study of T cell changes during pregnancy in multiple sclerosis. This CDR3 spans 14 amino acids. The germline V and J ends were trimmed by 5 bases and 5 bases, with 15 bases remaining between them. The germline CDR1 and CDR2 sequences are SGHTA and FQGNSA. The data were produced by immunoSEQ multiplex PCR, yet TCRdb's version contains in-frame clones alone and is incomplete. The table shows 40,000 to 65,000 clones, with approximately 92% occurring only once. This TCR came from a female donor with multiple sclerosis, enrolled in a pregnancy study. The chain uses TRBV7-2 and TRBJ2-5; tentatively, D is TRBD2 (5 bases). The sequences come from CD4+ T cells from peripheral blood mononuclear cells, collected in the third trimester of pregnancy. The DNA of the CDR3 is TGTGCCAGCAGCCCTCGGCGGGTTGGTGAGACCCAGTACTTC. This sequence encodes CASSPRRVGETQYF. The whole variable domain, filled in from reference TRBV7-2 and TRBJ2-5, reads GAGVSQSPSNKVTEKGKDVELRCDPISGHTALYWYRQSLGQGLEFLIYFQGNSAPDKSGLPSDRFSAERTGGSVSTLTIQRTQQEDSAVYLCASSPRRVGETQYFGPGTRLLVL.